These 27 T cell receptor beta chains share one sample of origin, sequenced in a study of cytomegalovirus exposure and HLA in healthy donors (dated by TCRdb to 2017 to 2019). Receptor amplification or capture employed the immunoSEQ multiplex PCR assay. A mixture of 60 forward primers for TCR Vbeta segments and 13 reverse primers for TCR Jbeta segments was used in the multiplex PCR. What TCRdb holds here is the immuneACCESS table cut down to in-frame rearrangements. Part of the clones is not present; checked against another copy, under half of the missing clones reflect an unresolved V gene, and the others are unexplained. The sample table records around 110,000 clones; 65% to 90% of these occur just once. The top ten clonotypes cover roughly 3.9% of the sample. The specimen sequenced was PBMCs. These receptors came from a young woman in good health and CMV-seronegative.

The rearrangement joins TRBV19 to TRBJ2-5, with 14 positions matching TRBD2. This CDR3 comprises 16 residues. The V gene end was trimmed by 5 bases and the J gene end by 4 bases; junction bases not matched to a gene: 6. Germline CDR1 reads LNHDA; CDR2 reads SQIVND (reference sequence). This CDR3 reads CASSLRTSGRSETQYF. CDR3 in DNA: TGTGCCAGTAGTCTCCGGACTAGCGGGAGGTCAGAGACCCAGTACTTC.

This chain links TRBV7-6 with TRBJ2-7, with D possibly being TRBD1 (6 bases). CDR1 SGHVS and CDR2 FNYEAQ come from the germline V gene. V was shortened by 6 bases and J by 6 bases, with 15 bases between the two germline ends. The CDR3 has 13 amino acids. Here the CDR3 reads CASSSRGEAEQYF. The CDR3 bases are TGTGCCAGCAGTTCCAGGGGCGAGGCCGAGCAGTACTTC.

This clone is a singleton in its sample. This chain uses TRBV7-9 with TRBJ2-1; D is possibly TRBD1 (6 bases). V lost 5 bases and J 4 bases, leaving 12 bases between the germline ends. Germline V CDR1 and CDR2: SEHNR, FQNEAQ (reference sequence). The length of the CDR3 is 14 residues. The CDR3 nucleotides are TGTGCCAGCAGCCCGGGACACGTTTACAATGAGCAGTTCTTC. It translates to CASSPGHVYNEQFF. Variable domain in full (rest from reference TRBV7-9 and TRBJ2-1): DTGVSQNPRHKITKRGQNVTFRCDPISEHNRLYWYRQTLGQGPEFLTYFQNEAQLEKSRLLSDRFSAERPKGSFSTLEIQRTEQGDSAMYLCASSPGHVYNEQFFGPGTRLTVL.

The rearrangement links TRBV6-1 to TRBJ2-3; tentative D call: TRBD2 (5 bases). This CDR3 spans 17 amino acids. The V gene's germline CDR1 is MNHNS and CDR2 SASEGT. Trimming left V 3 bases short and J 2 bases short, with 18 bases between. The CDR3 DNA reads TGTGCCAGCAGTGATCAAGGTATTACCGGGATCACAGATACGCAGTATTTT. Translating it yields CASSDQGITGITDTQYF.

The gene calls are TRBV18 and TRBJ2-5; TRBD2 aligns across 9 bases. The V segment lost 5 bases and the J segment 3 bases; nucleotides outside the gene matches: 7. This CDR3 region has 15 residues. Germline values: CDR1 KGHSH, CDR2 LQKENI. CDR3 DNA: TGTGCCAGCTCATCCCTAGCGGGATGGGAAGAGACCCAGTACTTC. Translating it yields CASSSLAGWEETQYF.

The V and J genes are TRBV19 and TRBJ1-3; tentatively, D is TRBD1 (5 bases). The CDR3 extends over 15 amino acids. Germline V gene lookup returns CDR1 LNHDA and CDR2 SQIVND (reference sequence). V was trimmed by 3 bases and J by 0 bases, leaving 9 bases between them. CDR3 region: CASSIAGISGNTIYF. Written as DNA, the CDR3 is TGTGCCAGTAGTATTGCAGGGATCTCTGGAAACACCATATATTTT.

The J gene is TRBJ2-5, the V gene TRBV21-1; the table's TRBD2 call for D was not verified on the DNA. TRBV21-1 is labeled a pseudogene. The CDR3 is 14 residues long. CDR3 loop: CASSYSGGGETQYF. The CDR3 DNA is TGTGCCAGCAGCTACTCGGGGGGCGGGGAGACCCAGTACTTC.

The chain joins TRBV7-3 to TRBJ2-1, with 15 bases lining up with TRBD2. Germline lookup yields CDR1 SGHTA and CDR2 FQGTGA. CDR3 length: 22 residues. The V gene end was trimmed by 3 bases and the J gene end by 2 bases; junction bases not matched to a gene: 17. The CDR3 DNA is TGTGCCAGCAGCTTCTCAGGGTGGGGACTAGCGGGAGGCGATCGGGCCTACAATGAGCAGTTCTTC. This gives the protein CASSFSGWGLAGGDRAYNEQFF.

The V gene is TRBV4-2, the J gene TRBJ2-2, with 8 positions matching TRBD2. CDR1 and CDR2 (germline): LGHNA, YNFKEQ. The CDR3 consists of 16 residues. V lost 0 bases to trimming and J lost 6 bases; unmatched junction nucleotides: 6. The CDR3 nucleotides read TGTGCCAGCAGCCAAGATCAAGCGGGAGCTTCCGGGGAGCTGTTTTTT. Protein product: CASSQDQAGASGELFF.

The J gene is TRBJ2-3, the V gene TRBV6-4; 12 bases match TRBD2. The junction had 14 bases not matched to a gene; V was cut back by 4 bases and J by 6 bases. CDR3 length equals 18 residues. CDR1 and CDR2 (germline): MRHNA, SNTAGT. This CDR3 is CASSVPLAGGPNGDTQYF. The CDR3 DNA follows: TGTGCCAGCAGTGTACCCCTAGCGGGAGGGCCGAATGGGGATACGCAGTATTTT.

The chain carries TRBV15 and TRBJ2-7; tentatively, D is TRBD1 (5 bases). This CDR3 comprises 16 residues. Looked up from germline, CDR1 is LNHNV and CDR2 is YYDKDF (reference sequence). V lost 0 bases and J lost 3, with 15 bases in between. CDR3 region: CATSRETTDFDYEQYF. The CDR3 coding sequence is TGTGCCACCAGCAGAGAAACGACAGACTTCGACTACGAGCAGTACTTC.

The chain employs TRBV25-1 and TRBJ2-1; the D gene is possibly TRBD2 (6 bases). CDR3 length: 15 residues. The ends were cut back, 3 bases at V and 4 bases at J, with 13 bases in the middle. Germline V gene data show CDR1 as MGHDK and CDR2 as SYGVNS. CDR3 loop: CASSDGQDYYNEQFF. CDR3 nucleotides: TGTGCCAGCAGTGACGGGCAGGACTATTACAATGAGCAGTTCTTC.

This sequence joins TRBV5-1 and TRBJ2-3, with 13 bases identical to TRBD2. Unmatched junction bases numbered 3, after V lost 4 bases and J lost 4 bases. The length of the CDR3 is 15 residues. Germline V lookup: CDR1 SGHRS, CDR2 YFSETQ. The CDR3 loop reads CASSGTSGKPDTQYF. The CDR3 bases are TGCGCCAGCAGCGGGACTAGCGGGAAACCAGATACGCAGTATTTT.

The genes are TRBV10-1 and TRBJ2-7, with a possible D match to TRBD1 (6 bases). The germline V gene encodes CDR1 WNHNN and CDR2 SYGVQD (reference sequence). The V and J ends lost 1 base and 6 bases respectively, with 16 bases between them. This CDR3 comprises 15 residues. For the CDR3, the DNA is TGCGCCAGCAGTGAGTATGGGGGCGCTGATGGCGAGCAGTACTTC. Amino acid sequence: CASSEYGGADGEQYF.

V is TRBV5-1 and J is TRBJ2-1, with 13 bases matching TRBD2. CDR1 is SGHRS, CDR2 YFSETQ, per germline. The CDR3 is made up of 14 amino acids. Unmatched junction bases numbered 4, after V lost 4 bases and J lost 9 bases. CDR3 in amino acids: CASSGGTSGTEQFF. In nucleotides, the CDR3 is TGCGCCAGCAGCGGCGGGACTAGCGGGACTGAGCAGTTCTTC.

This clone has just one count. The chain employs TRBV6-1 and TRBJ1-5; D may be TRBD1 (6 bases). Germline V gene data show CDR1 as MNHNS and CDR2 as SASEGT. Trimming took off 7 bases at V and 9 bases at J, with 19 bases between the two ends. This CDR3 is built from 14 residues. The CDR3 DNA reads as TGTGCCAGCAATCAAAGGGGGAGATCAGTGCCCCAGCATTTT. Translation: CASNQRGRSVPQHF.

The V gene is TRBV28, the J gene TRBJ2-5, with 8 bases aligning to TRBD2. The CDR3 contains 19 residues. V was pared by 5 bases and J by 5 bases, with 22 bases of the junction left unmatched. Germline CDR1 MDHEN, CDR2 SYDVKM. The CDR3 sequence is CASSLALIRDIAGRETQYF. DNA for the CDR3: TGTGCCAGCAGTCTCGCCTTAATCCGGGATATAGCGGGAAGGGAGACCCAGTACTTC.

The genes are TRBV19 and TRBJ2-3, with D hard to call. Germline lookup yields CDR1 LNHDA and CDR2 SQIVND (reference sequence). V lost 5 bases, J lost 6 bases, and 12 bases lay in between. The CDR3 totals 13 residues. The chain's CDR3 is CASSSGSQDTQYF. CDR3 nucleotides: TGTGCCAGTAGTTCCGGGTCGCAGGATACGCAGTATTTT.

The CDR3 DNA sequence: TGCGCCAGCAGCCAAGGAGGCGGGAGTCTGTACGAGCAGTACTTC. Translating gives CASSQGGGSLYEQYF. The chain recombines TRBV4-1 with TRBJ2-7; TRBD2 agrees at 7 bases. V lost 1 base to trimming and J lost 4 bases; unmatched junction nucleotides: 7. This CDR3 comprises 15 residues. Germline assignment: CDR1 MGHRA and CDR2 YSYEKL.

This clone was counted a single time. The CDR3: CASSLHRAYEQYF. DNA for the CDR3: TGTGCCAGCAGTTTGCACAGGGCCTACGAGCAGTACTTC. V and J are TRBV28 and TRBJ2-7; the D gene is possibly TRBD1 (6 bases). Germline V CDR1 and CDR2: MDHEN, SYDVKM. The CDR3 contains 13 residues. V gave up 3 bases and J gave up 2 bases, with 8 bases separating them.

A remark on this clone: It is likely a read error, because the conserved phenylalanine at the end of the CDR3 is missing. The CDR3 loop is CASSFPQSLRGNNQPQHL. The CDR3 DNA reads TGTGCCAGCAGTTTTCCCCAATCCCTCAGGGGGAACAATCAGCCCCAGCATCTT. The chain couples TRBV28 to TRBJ1-5; 7 bases agree with TRBD1. The J segment lost 3 bases and the V segment lost 3 bases, leaving 14 bases of the junction unmatched. The germline CDR1 and CDR2 sequences are MDHEN and SYDVKM. The CDR3 is made up of 18 amino acids.

This chain connects TRBV27 to TRBJ1-4, with a tentative D call TRBD1 (5 bases). From germline, CDR1 is MNHEY and CDR2 SMNVEV (reference sequence). The V end was cut by 3 bases, the J end by 4 bases, with 9 bases between. CDR3 size: 14 residues. CDR3 coding DNA: TGTGCCAGCAGTTTCACAGGTTTTAATGAAAAACTGTTTTTT. This gives the protein CASSFTGFNEKLFF.

The genes are TRBV7-2 and TRBJ2-5; unclear D gene. Trimming stripped 4 bases from V and 1 base from J, with 7 bases between. Germline V CDR1 and CDR2: SGHTA, FQGNSA. This CDR3 region has 13 residues. The CDR3 DNA sequence: TGTGCCAGCAGCTCCCTGGCCCAAGAGACCCAGTACTTC. Translating gives CASSSLAQETQYF.

This clone was counted a few times. The gene calls are TRBV2 and TRBJ2-3; D remains unclear. The CDR3 runs to 11 residues. V lost 4 bases to trimming and J lost 4 bases, with 3 bases between them. Germline values: CDR1 SNHLY, CDR2 FYNNEI. Here the CDR3 DNA reads TGTGCCAGCAGTGGCGCAGATACGCAGTATTTT. Encoded protein: CASSGADTQYF.

The chain has TRBV19 and TRBJ2-7; possibly TRBD2 for D (6 bases). Per germline, CDR1 LNHDA and CDR2 SQIVND (reference sequence). This CDR3 has 11 residues. V was shortened by 9 bases and J by 6 bases, with 12 bases between the two germline ends. The CDR3 loop reads CASSTGAEQYF. In DNA, the CDR3 is TGTGCCAGCTCTACGGGAGCCGAGCAGTACTTC.

This clone was observed a single time. CDR3 nucleotide sequence: TGTGCCAGCAGCTCCCCCGGCGGGGAGCTGTTTTTT. Protein: CASSSPGGELFF. The chain employs TRBV7-3 and TRBJ2-2; D remains unclear. Germline-derived CDR1 and CDR2 are SGHTA and FQGTGA. V was cut by 4 bases and J by 7 bases, with 7 bases left in between. The length of the CDR3 is 12 residues.

CDR3 nucleotides: TGTGCCAGCAGCTACATCCCTTCTCAGCCCCAGCATTTT. Its translation: CASSYIPSQPQHF. V usage is TRBV7-2 and J usage is TRBJ1-5; no clear D gene. Per the germline V gene, CDR1 is SGHTA and CDR2 is FQGNSA. The CDR3 is made up of 13 amino acids. Trimming took off 4 bases at V and 6 bases at J, with 10 bases between the two ends.